Each of the 28 T cell receptor beta chains below was sequenced from the same sample in a study of cytomegalovirus exposure and HLA in healthy donors. PCR amplification relied on 60 Vbeta primers (plus 13 Jbeta primers). Sequenced by immunoSEQ multiplex PCR; TCRdb stores in-frame clones only, minus some. The sample carries 140,000 to 150,000 clones, almost 80% recorded once. Sequencing was done on a sample of PBMCs. The receptors derive from a middle-aged woman in good health and CMV-seropositive.

J is TRBJ1-1 and V is TRBV6-6, with unresolved D. The CDR3 spans 15 residues. Germline CDR1 MNHNY, CDR2 SVGAGI (reference sequence). Trimming removed 5 bases from V and 3 bases from J, with 16 bases in between. CDR3 nucleotide sequence: TGTGCCAGCAGTAACCGGTACTGGAGGGACACTGAAGCTTTCTTT. Its protein product is CASSNRYWRDTEAFF.

This chain connects TRBV18 to TRBJ2-3; D call uncertain. Trimming shortened V by 3 bases and J by 6 bases, and 7 bases separated the two germline ends. Germline V lookup: CDR1 KGHSH, CDR2 LQKENI. The CDR3 is made up of 12 amino acids. This CDR3 is CASSPTVDTQYF. The CDR3 DNA reads TGTGCCAGCTCACCCACGGTGGATACGCAGTATTTT.

J is TRBJ2-1 and V is TRBV5-1, with 9 bases fitting TRBD2. In germline, CDR1 is SGHRS, CDR2 YFSETQ. The trim removed 2 bases at V and 4 bases at J, leaving 4 bases unmatched. CDR3 length: 15 residues. This CDR3 reads CASSFAGGRYNEQFF. DNA for the CDR3: TGCGCCAGCAGCTTCGCGGGGGGGCGGTACAATGAGCAGTTCTTC.

The V and J genes are TRBV6-5 and TRBJ2-5, with D hard to call. CDR1 MNHEY and CDR2 SVGAGI come from the germline V gene. CDR3 length: 12 residues. The V end was cut by 5 bases, the J end by 4 bases, with 8 bases between. The CDR3 protein is CASSEARETQYF. CDR3 bases: TGTGCCAGCAGTGAAGCGCGAGAGACCCAGTACTTC.

The chain carries TRBV11-2 and TRBJ2-3; D gene ambiguous. This CDR3 region has 11 residues. In germline, CDR1 is SGHAT, CDR2 FQNNGV. The V end lost 3 bases, the J end lost 5 bases, and 3 bases lay between the germline ends. The CDR3 DNA reads TGTGCCAGCAGCTTCGGAGATACGCAGTATTTT. This sequence encodes CASSFGDTQYF.

This rearrangement joins TRBV5-5 to TRBJ1-2; 9 nucleotides align to TRBD1. The CDR3 spans 17 residues. Unmatched junction bases numbered 12, after V lost 5 bases and J lost 1 base. Per the germline V gene, CDR1 is SGHKS and CDR2 is YYEKEE (reference sequence). The DNA of the CDR3 is TGTGCCAGCAGTTACTCCGGGACAGGGCAGATTAACTATGGCTACACCTTC. Translated: CASSYSGTGQINYGYTF.

V is TRBV9 and J is TRBJ1-2; D might be TRBD1 (5 bases). The CDR3 is made up of 14 amino acids. Trimming took off 4 bases at V and 2 bases at J, with 12 bases between the two ends. Germline lookup yields CDR1 SGDLS and CDR2 YYNGEE. In nucleotides, the CDR3 is TGTGCCAGCAGCCCTGTTGGGGCCAACTATGGCTACACCTTC. This sequence encodes CASSPVGANYGYTF.

This rearrangement joins TRBV5-1 to TRBJ2-7; D unclear. V shed 1 base and J shed 1 base, with 12 bases lying between them. The germline CDR1 and CDR2 sequences are SGHRS and YFSETQ. The CDR3 consists of 15 residues. CDR3 loop: CASSLIPVGSYEQYF. The CDR3 region has the DNA TGCGCCAGCAGCTTGATCCCCGTCGGGTCCTACGAGCAGTACTTC. The full variable domain, rest sourced from reference TRBV5-1 and TRBJ2-7, is KAGVTQTPRYLIKTRGQQVTLSCSPISGHRSVSWYQQTPGQGLQFLFEYFSETQRNKGNFPGRFSGRQFSNSRSEMNVSTLELGDSALYLCASSLIPVGSYEQYFGPGTRLTVT.

The chain recombines TRBV5-1 with TRBJ2-3; the match to TRBD1 covers 8 bases. The junction had 11 bases not matched to a gene; V was cut back by 1 base and J by 7 bases. The germline V gene encodes CDR1 SGHRS and CDR2 YFSETQ. The CDR3 is 16 residues long. The CDR3 nucleotides read TGCGCCAGCAGCTTGTGGTCAGGGGGCGTCGAGAATACGCAGTATTTT. Its protein is CASSLWSGGVENTQYF.

V is TRBV19 and J is TRBJ2-5; 9 positions match TRBD2. The V and J ends lost 11 bases and 5 bases, in that order; junction bases with no gene match: 6. The CDR3 runs 12 residues. CDR1 and CDR2 from the germline V gene are LNHDA and SQIVND (reference sequence). In DNA form, the CDR3 reads TGTGCCTCAAGCAGCGGGGGGGAGACCCAGTACTTC. Protein: CASSSGGETQYF.

This chain links TRBV5-5 with TRBJ2-2, with TRBD2 identical over 7 bases. The CDR3 is 14 residues long. V shed 1 base, J shed 7 bases, and the junction held 4 bases outside the gene matches. Germline lookup yields CDR1 SGHKS and CDR2 YYEKEE (reference sequence). The CDR3 DNA is TGTGCCAGCAGCTTGTGGCTAGCGGTCGGGGAGCTGTTTTTT. Amino acids: CASSLWLAVGELFF.

V is TRBV5-4 and J is TRBJ1-2; tentatively, D is TRBD1 (5 bases). Germline V gene sequence: CDR1 SGHNT, CDR2 YYREEE (reference sequence). V was pared by 0 bases and J by 4 bases, with 16 bases between. The CDR3 spans 16 residues. CDR3 nucleotides: TGTGCCAGCAGCTTGGGGGGGGGTGGCTCACCCTATGGCTACACCTTC. It yields the protein CASSLGGGGSPYGYTF. Based on the CDR3 plus reference TRBV5-4 and TRBJ1-2, the full variable domain is ETGVTQSPTHLIKTRGQQVTLRCSSQSGHNTVSWYQQALGQGPQFIFQYYREEENGRGNFPPRFSGLQFPNYSSELNVNALELDDSALYLCASSLGGGGSPYGYTFGSGTRLTVV.

V gene TRBV6-6 combines with J gene TRBJ1-1; maybe TRBD1 (5 bases). This CDR3 is built from 13 residues. V lost 7 bases and J lost 3, with 12 bases in between. Germline CDR1 is MNHNY and CDR2 is SVGAGI (reference sequence). The DNA for the CDR3 is TGTGCCAGCACCTCAACAGGCCACACTGAAGCTTTCTTT. Protein: CASTSTGHTEAFF.

This chain joins TRBV11-2 and TRBJ1-2; TRBD1 agrees at 9 bases. This CDR3 is built from 14 residues. Germline V lookup: CDR1 SGHAT, CDR2 FQNNGV. V lost 3 bases to trimming and J lost 4 bases; unmatched junction nucleotides: 3. In DNA, the CDR3 is TGTGCCAGCAGCTTGGGACAGGGAGGCTATGGCTACACCTTC. It is translated as CASSLGQGGYGYTF.

In nucleotides, the CDR3 is TGTGCCAGCAGCTTAAGTCAGGGAAGTGGCTACACCTTC. The encoded protein is CASSLSQGSGYTF. V usage is TRBV13 and J usage is TRBJ1-2, with D possibly being TRBD1 (5 bases). This CDR3 has 13 amino acids. The ends were cut back, 2 bases at V and 7 bases at J, with 11 bases in the middle. Germline loops: CDR1 PRHDT, CDR2 FYEKMQ (reference sequence).

CDR3 sequence: CASSLERGGADTQYF. The CDR3, as DNA: TGCGCCAGCAGCTTGGAACGGGGGGGCGCAGATACGCAGTATTTT. The chain is built from TRBV5-1 and TRBJ2-3; 8 nucleotides agree with TRBD2. Germline CDR1 and CDR2: SGHRS and YFSETQ. The length of the CDR3 is 15 residues. The V gene end was trimmed by 0 bases and the J gene end by 4 bases; junction bases not matched to a gene: 4.

J is TRBJ2-7 and V is TRBV19; 13 nucleotides agree with TRBD2. The CDR3 is 16 amino acids. V shed 6 bases and J 10 bases; nucleotides not matched to a gene: 15. Germline assignment: CDR1 LNHDA and CDR2 SQIVND (reference sequence). The CDR3 DNA is TGTGCCAGTAGGACCGGAGGTCGGACTAGCGGGGGCGAACAGTACTTC. Translation gives CASRTGGRTSGGEQYF.

This clone was seen a single time. V gene TRBV19 combines with J gene TRBJ1-2; D not resolved. V shed 11 bases and J shed 8 bases, with 15 bases lying between them. The CDR3 spans 11 residues. Germline V gives CDR1 LNHDA, CDR2 SQIVND (reference sequence). The CDR3 loop is CAGRWGDGYTF. For the CDR3, the DNA is TGTGCCGGCCGATGGGGAGACGGCTACACCTTC.

This chain connects TRBV9 to TRBJ1-5; D not certain. V gave up 4 bases and J gave up 0 bases, with 8 bases separating them. The CDR3 extends over 14 amino acids. The germline V gene has CDR1 SGDLS and CDR2 YYNGEE. This CDR3 reads CASSRLDSNQPQHF. The CDR3 DNA sequence: TGTGCCAGCAGCCGATTAGATAGCAATCAGCCCCAGCATTTT.

The chain recombines TRBV5-4 with TRBJ2-7; D call uncertain. V was trimmed by 0 bases and J by 3 bases, leaving 4 bases between them. The germline CDR1 and CDR2 sequences are SGHNT and YYREEE (reference sequence). This CDR3 spans 12 amino acids. CDR3 amino acids: CASSLGHYEQYF. The CDR3 nucleotides are TGTGCCAGCAGCTTGGGACACTACGAGCAGTACTTC. Full variable domain (rest looked up from reference TRBV5-4 and TRBJ2-7): ETGVTQSPTHLIKTRGQQVTLRCSSQSGHNTVSWYQQALGQGPQFIFQYYREEENGRGNFPPRFSGLQFPNYSSELNVNALELDDSALYLCASSLGHYEQYFGPGTRLTVT.

V gene TRBV28 combines with J gene TRBJ1-2, with no clear D. Per the germline V gene, CDR1 is MDHEN and CDR2 is SYDVKM. The CDR3 runs to 14 residues. Trimming pared 5 bases from V and 7 bases from J, leaving 17 bases between. CDR3 sequence: CASSTPPAYGGYTF. CDR3 DNA sequence: TGTGCCAGCAGTACACCCCCAGCGTATGGTGGCTACACCTTC.

The rearrangement joins TRBV12-5 to TRBJ2-3; TRBD2 aligns across 9 bases. CDR1 and CDR2 from the germline V gene are LGHNT and FRNRAP. The CDR3 is made up of 18 amino acids. Trimming at V came to 0 bases and at J to 4 bases, leaving 11 bases not matched to a gene. CDR3 in amino acids: CASGLVAGRGGRADTQYF. The CDR3, as DNA: TGTGCTAGTGGTTTGGTAGCGGGGCGGGGGGGCCGGGCAGATACGCAGTATTTT.

The chain couples TRBV13 to TRBJ2-6; D not certain. Germline V CDR1 and CDR2: PRHDT, FYEKMQ (reference sequence). Trimming pared 0 bases from V and 0 bases from J, leaving 6 bases between. CDR3 length: 16 amino acids. CDR3 coding DNA: TGTGCCAGCAGCTTAGGCCACAGCTCTGGGGCCAACGTCCTGACTTTC. Protein: CASSLGHSSGANVLTF.

This chain uses TRBV29-1 with TRBJ2-7, with 9 nucleotides matching TRBD1. V dropped 4 bases and J dropped 2; count of bases not matched to a gene: 6. The CDR3 sequence is 14 residues long. Germline V gene sequence: CDR1 SQVTM, CDR2 ANQGSEA. CDR3 in DNA: TGCAGCGTTGGAGGGGGACAGGGAACCTACGAGCAGTACTTC. Translated, it gives CSVGGGQGTYEQYF.

This chain connects TRBV6-5 to TRBJ1-2, with TRBD1 matching 7 bases. J was trimmed by 2 bases and V by 5 bases; bases with no gene match: 5. Germline loops: CDR1 MNHEY, CDR2 SVGAGI. There are 14 residues in the CDR3. Written as DNA, the CDR3 is TGTGCCAGCAGTAGACCGGGACAGAACTATGGCTACACCTTC. Protein product: CASSRPGQNYGYTF.

Only a few counts were recorded for this clone. V usage is TRBV28 and J usage is TRBJ2-2; D may be TRBD2 (5 bases). Trimming left V 10 bases short and J 4 bases short, with 19 bases between. Germline values: CDR1 MDHEN, CDR2 SYDVKM. There are 15 residues in the CDR3. CDR3 sequence: CATQGRAEGTGELFF. CDR3 bases: TGTGCCACCCAAGGAAGGGCCGAGGGCACCGGGGAGCTGTTTTTT.

This clone was seen a handful of times. The chain is built from TRBV4-1 and TRBJ1-5, with 9 bases that match TRBD1. This CDR3 region has 15 residues. V lost 3 bases to trimming and J lost 6 bases; unmatched junction nucleotides: 6. Germline V CDR1 and CDR2: MGHRA, YSYEKL. The chain's CDR3 is CASSHLQGAGQPQHF. In DNA form, the CDR3 reads TGCGCCAGCAGCCACCTACAGGGGGCGGGTCAGCCCCAGCATTTT.

This CDR3 reads CASSLRSNTGELFF. The CDR3 DNA reads TGTGCCAGCAGTCTGCGTTCAAACACCGGGGAGCTGTTTTTT. The rearrangement links TRBV28 to TRBJ2-2; D is unclear. Trimming left V 5 bases short and J 2 bases short, with 9 bases between. CDR3 length: 14 amino acids. Germline CDR1 reads MDHEN; CDR2 reads SYDVKM.